The 21 T cell receptor beta chains given below trace back to one sample, sequenced in a study of cytomegalovirus exposure and HLA in healthy donors. PCR involved 60 Vbeta and 13 Jbeta primers. The data were produced by immunoSEQ multiplex PCR, yet TCRdb's version contains in-frame clones alone and is incomplete. Its listing shows about 58,000 clones. The material sequenced was PBMCs. Source of these receptors: a woman aged 18-29 years in good health and CMV-seronegative.

V is TRBV18 and J is TRBJ2-1; 11 bases are shared with TRBD2. CDR1 and CDR2 (germline): KGHSH, LQKENI. The V segment lost 3 bases and the J segment 3 bases; nucleotides outside the gene matches: 1. The CDR3 has 15 residues. CDR3 nucleotides: TGTGCCAGCTCACCCGGACTAGCGGGCTACAATGAGCAGTTCTTC. Protein product: CASSPGLAGYNEQFF.

The CDR3 sequence: CASSLERTSNEQFF. CDR3 coding DNA: TGTGCCAGCAGCCTAGAAAGGACTAGCAATGAGCAGTTCTTC. V usage is TRBV7-3 and J usage is TRBJ2-1, with TRBD2 identical over 7 bases. This CDR3 region has 14 residues. Unmatched junction bases numbered 7, after V lost 5 bases and J lost 6 bases. The germline gives CDR1 SGHTA, CDR2 FQGTGA.

J is TRBJ2-7 and V is TRBV19; TRBD2 aligns across 9 bases. CDR1 is LNHDA, CDR2 SQIVND, per germline (reference sequence). This CDR3 comprises 15 residues. V shed 3 bases, J shed 5 bases, and the junction held 8 bases outside the gene matches. CDR3: CASSILISGRNEQYF. The CDR3 region has the DNA TGTGCCAGTAGTATTCTCATTAGCGGGAGAAACGAGCAGTACTTC. Full variable domain (remainder filled in from reference TRBV19 and TRBJ2-7): DGGITQSPKYLFRKEGQNVTLSCEQNLNHDAMYWYRQDPGQGLRLIYYSQIVNDFQKGDIAEGYSVSREKKESFPLTVTSAQKNPTAFYLCASSILISGRNEQYFGPGTRLTVT.

This sequence joins TRBV9 and TRBJ2-1; 8 bases match TRBD1. The V and J ends lost 7 bases and 11 bases, in that order; junction bases with no gene match: 8. This CDR3 region has 12 residues. Germline CDR1 reads SGDLS; CDR2 reads YYNGEE. CDR3 sequence (DNA): TGTGCCAGCGGACAGGGTATTGATAAGCAGTTCTTC. It specifies CASGQGIDKQFF.

The V call is TRBV5-1, the J call TRBJ2-1, with 11 bases lining up with TRBD2. Germline-derived CDR1 and CDR2 are SGHRS and YFSETQ. The junction had 5 bases not matched to a gene; V was cut back by 4 bases and J by 5 bases. This CDR3 comprises 15 residues. In DNA form, the CDR3 reads TGCGCCAGCAGCGGACTAGCGGGCCCGGACAATGAGCAGTTCTTC. As protein: CASSGLAGPDNEQFF.

The chain combines TRBV6-6 with TRBJ1-5; D might be TRBD1 (5 bases). Germline-derived CDR1 and CDR2 are MNHNY and SVGAGI (reference sequence). V lost 6 bases and J 6 bases, leaving 15 bases between the germline ends. The CDR3 loop spans 14 amino acids. CDR3 in DNA: TGTGCCAGCAGCCCTGGGGGGGAGGGTCAGCCCCAGCATTTT. Translated, it gives CASSPGGEGQPQHF.

The rearrangement uses TRBV5-8 and TRBJ2-1, with TRBD2 identical over 7 bases. Germline loops: CDR1 SGHTS, CDR2 YDEGEE. CDR3 length equals 15 residues. The ends lost 4 bases at V and 8 bases at J; junction bases unmatched: 12. CDR3 amino acids: CASSHLGGGVDEQFF. The CDR3 bases are TGTGCCAGCAGCCACCTTGGTGGGGGGGTGGATGAGCAGTTCTTC.

The chain uses TRBV2 and TRBJ2-1; 9 bases line up with TRBD2. Germline V gene lookup returns CDR1 SNHLY and CDR2 FYNNEI. V lost 6 bases to trimming and J lost 1 base; unmatched junction nucleotides: 4. The CDR3 has 15 residues. The CDR3 protein is CASSKTSGSYNEQFF. The CDR3 coding sequence is TGTGCCAGCAGCAAGACTAGCGGATCCTACAATGAGCAGTTCTTC.

The chain joins TRBV5-1 to TRBJ2-4; 11 bases map to TRBD2. The V segment lost 4 bases and the J segment 3 bases; nucleotides outside the gene matches: 6. The CDR3 runs 16 residues. Germline V CDR1 and CDR2: SGHRS, YFSETQ. As DNA, the CDR3 is TGCGCCAGCAGCGTGGGACTAGCGGCGGTCAAAAACATTCAGTACTTC. It codes for CASSVGLAAVKNIQYF.

V is TRBV9 and J is TRBJ2-2; possible D gene TRBD2, 5 bases. The CDR3 loop spans 15 amino acids. Germline CDR1 is SGDLS and CDR2 is YYNGEE. The V end was cut by 0 bases, the J end by 3 bases, with 9 bases between. In DNA, the CDR3 is TGTGCCAGCAGCGTAGCGTCTAGCTACACCGGGGAGCTGTTTTTT. Its protein is CASSVASSYTGELFF.

The chain links TRBV2 to TRBJ2-7; D perhaps matches TRBD1 (6 bases). Per germline, CDR1 SNHLY and CDR2 FYNNEI. The CDR3 is 12 amino acids. Trimming took off 8 bases at V and 1 base at J, with 9 bases between the two ends. As DNA, the CDR3 is TGTGCCAGCGGAGGACAGTCCTACGAGCAGTACTTC. Amino acid sequence: CASGGQSYEQYF.

The J gene is TRBJ2-5, the V gene TRBV5-1, with 10 nucleotides matching TRBD2. Trimming at V came to 9 bases and at J to 5 bases, leaving 10 bases not matched to a gene. The CDR3 is 14 amino acids. Germline-derived CDR1 and CDR2 are SGHRS and YFSETQ. This chain's CDR3 is CATSLLAGEETQYF. The CDR3, as DNA: TGCGCCACCTCTTTGCTAGCGGGGGAGGAGACCCAGTACTTC.

The rearrangement uses TRBV5-6 and TRBJ1-1; unclear D gene. The CDR3 is made up of 14 amino acids. The germline V and J ends were trimmed by 3 bases and 0 bases, with 9 bases remaining between them. The germline V gene has CDR1 SGHDT and CDR2 YYEEEE. This CDR3 is CASSSAPVNTEAFF. CDR3 in DNA: TGTGCCAGCAGCTCCGCCCCAGTGAACACTGAAGCTTTCTTT.

The chain couples TRBV7-9 to TRBJ1-1; D is unresolved. The V gene's germline CDR1 is SEHNR and CDR2 FQNEAQ (reference sequence). CDR3 size: 14 residues. V was shortened by 1 base and J by 2 bases, with 8 bases between the two germline ends. The CDR3 nucleotides are TGTGCCAGCAGCTTAGGGTGGCAAAACACTGAAGCTTTCTTT. Translating it yields CASSLGWQNTEAFF.

This sequence joins TRBV5-1 and TRBJ1-6; D is unresolved. V lost 5 bases and J lost 7, with 7 bases in between. The CDR3 length is 12 residues. Germline V gene sequence: CDR1 SGHRS, CDR2 YFSETQ. CDR3: CASSIENSPLHF. The CDR3 coding sequence is TGCGCCAGCAGTATAGAGAATTCACCCCTCCACTTT.

The V call is TRBV5-1, the J call TRBJ1-5, with a possible D match to TRBD1 (6 bases). This CDR3 has 15 residues. V was clipped by 2 bases and J by 4 bases, with 13 bases between them. The germline V gene has CDR1 SGHRS and CDR2 YFSETQ. CDR3 sequence reads: CASSLFTGRNQPQHF. DNA for the CDR3: TGCGCCAGCAGCTTATTTACAGGGCGGAATCAGCCCCAGCATTTT.

The chain combines TRBV29-1 with TRBJ1-1; D is unresolved. The CDR3 sequence is 10 residues long. V was clipped by 3 bases and J by 9 bases, with 8 bases between them. Germline-derived CDR1 and CDR2 are SQVTM and ANQGSEA. This CDR3 is CSVDVSKAFF. Written as DNA, the CDR3 is TGCAGCGTTGATGTGTCCAAAGCTTTCTTT.

The chain recombines TRBV6-5 with TRBJ1-1, with 7 bases identical to TRBD1. CDR3 length equals 15 residues. Germline CDR1 reads MNHEY; CDR2 reads SVGAGI. V was clipped by 0 bases and J by 4 bases; unmatched bases: 5. CDR3 amino acids: CASSYSPGGTTEAFF. The CDR3 DNA reads as TGTGCCAGCAGTTACTCGCCAGGGGGTACCACTGAAGCTTTCTTT.

V gene TRBV7-2 combines with J gene TRBJ2-3; D possibly corresponds to TRBD2 (6 bases). V was cut by 5 bases and J by 14 bases, with 17 bases left in between. This CDR3 spans 12 amino acids. Looked up from germline, CDR1 is SGHTA and CDR2 is FQGNSA. CDR3 sequence reads: CASSPPGGGWYF. The CDR3 DNA sequence: TGTGCCAGCAGCCCCCCCGGGGGAGGCTGGTATTTT.

The CDR3 DNA sequence: TGTGCCAGCAGTCCCCCGGCGGAGAACACTGAAGCTTTCTTT. It codes for CASSPPAENTEAFF. The chain couples TRBV28 to TRBJ1-1, with D uncertain. Germline CDR1 is MDHEN and CDR2 is SYDVKM. V lost 5 bases and J lost 1, with 11 bases in between. This CDR3 contains 14 residues.

The rearrangement links TRBV10-1 to TRBJ2-7; weak D call: TRBD2 (5 bases). CDR3 length: 14 residues. The germline V gene has CDR1 WNHNN and CDR2 SYGVQD (reference sequence). V lost 3 bases and J lost 6, with 15 bases in between. The CDR3 here is CASSDGGRPSEQYF. The CDR3 DNA reads TGCGCCAGCAGTGATGGAGGTCGCCCCTCCGAGCAGTACTTC.